The clone carrying this TCR beta chain was recorded once. The data were obtained in a study of technical replicates of blood from a few donors. The assay was immunoSEQ multiplex PCR, and TCRdb's table has in-frame clones only and misses some. The sample records around 100,000 clones, around 96% being singletons. The CDR3 covers 13 residues. Germline trimming cut 6 bases from V and 8 bases from J; bases unmatched to any gene: 6. The V gene's germline CDR1 is MNHNY and CDR2 SVGAGI (reference sequence). The chain uses TRBV6-6 and TRBJ1-2, with 10 bases identical to TRBD1. The sequence came from a human donor in good health. Sequenced sample: T cells isolated from PBMCs. The CDR3 DNA is TGTGCCAGCAGCCGACAGGGGGCAGAAGGCTACACCTTC. It is translated as CASSRQGAEGYTF.